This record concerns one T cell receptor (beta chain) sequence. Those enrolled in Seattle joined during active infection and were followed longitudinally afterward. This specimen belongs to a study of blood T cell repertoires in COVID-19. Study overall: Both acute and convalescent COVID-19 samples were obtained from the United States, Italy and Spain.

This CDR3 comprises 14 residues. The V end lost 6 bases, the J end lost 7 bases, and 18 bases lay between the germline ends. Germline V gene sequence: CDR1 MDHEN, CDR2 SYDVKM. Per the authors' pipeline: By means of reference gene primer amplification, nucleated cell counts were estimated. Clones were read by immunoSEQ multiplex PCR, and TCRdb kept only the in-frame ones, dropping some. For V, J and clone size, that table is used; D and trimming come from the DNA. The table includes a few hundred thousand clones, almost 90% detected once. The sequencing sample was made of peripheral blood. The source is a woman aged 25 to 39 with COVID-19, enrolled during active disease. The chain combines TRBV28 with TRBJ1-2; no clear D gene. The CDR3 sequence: CASRPRGEVGGYTF. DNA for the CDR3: TGTGCCAGCAGACCTCGTGGGGAGGTGGGTGGCTACACCTTC.